Listed here are 18 T cell receptor beta chains from one sample, sequenced in a study of cytomegalovirus exposure and HLA in healthy donors (dated by TCRdb to the late 2010s). The library came from the immunoSEQ multiplex PCR assay. A mixture of 60 forward primers for TCR Vbeta segments and 13 reverse primers for TCR Jbeta segments was used in the multiplex PCR. What TCRdb holds here is the immuneACCESS table cut down to in-frame rearrangements. Part of the clones is not present; checked against another copy, under half of the missing clones reflect an unresolved V gene, and the others are unexplained. Within this sample are over 65,000 clones, with 75% of them counted one time only. Roughly 2% of the sample comes from the top ten. What was sequenced was PBMCs. Receptor source: a man aged 35 to 55 in good health and CMV-seronegative.

V gene TRBV27 combines with J gene TRBJ2-2; 8 nucleotides line up with TRBD1. CDR3 length: 14 amino acids. Germline V CDR1 and CDR2: MNHEY, SMNVEV (reference sequence). Trimming took 7 bases from V and 6 from J; bases not matched to a gene: 7. CDR3 region: CASTLDRGPGELFF. The CDR3 nucleotides read TGTGCCAGCACCCTCGACAGGGGACCCGGGGAGCTGTTTTTT.

This rearrangement joins TRBV5-6 to TRBJ2-1, with TRBD1 identical over 12 bases. This CDR3 region has 14 residues. CDR1 SGHDT and CDR2 YYEEEE come from the germline V gene. J lost 8 bases, V lost 5 bases, and 5 bases had no gene match. CDR3 DNA: TGTGCCAGCAGGGGTGGGACAGGGGGCGATGAGCAGTTCTTC. Encoded protein: CASRGGTGGDEQFF.

The chain combines TRBV4-1 with TRBJ1-1, with 7 bases identical to TRBD1. Germline V gene sequence: CDR1 MGHRA, CDR2 YSYEKL. V trimming: 5 bases; J trimming: 0 bases; junction bases outside the gene matches: 9. The CDR3 loop spans 16 amino acids. Here the CDR3 DNA reads TGCGCCAGCAGCAAAGGACAGGAACAAGTGAACACTGAAGCTTTCTTT. The encoded protein is CASSKGQEQVNTEAFF.

The chain recombines TRBV30 with TRBJ2-6; D not resolved. The CDR3 is 15 amino acids. Trimming removed 4 bases from V and 2 bases from J, with 12 bases in between. Germline loops: CDR1 GTSNPN, CDR2 SVGIG (reference sequence). This CDR3 reads CAWMRGQTGANVLTF. CDR3 DNA sequence: TGTGCCTGGATGAGAGGTCAAACTGGGGCCAACGTCCTGACTTTC.

The V call is TRBV7-8, the J call TRBJ2-2; TRBD2 matches at 7 bases. The CDR3 has 17 residues. Germline CDR1 SGHVS, CDR2 FQNEAQ. V lost 5 bases, J lost 4 bases, and 13 bases stayed unmatched. Here the CDR3 reads CASSPLRLAVGTGELFF. CDR3 bases: TGTGCCAGCAGCCCGCTAAGGCTAGCGGTGGGCACCGGGGAGCTGTTTTTT.

The chain is built from TRBV9 and TRBJ2-5; 12 nucleotides line up with TRBD1. Per germline, CDR1 SGDLS and CDR2 YYNGEE. The length of the CDR3 is 17 residues. V trimming: 0 bases; J trimming: 6 bases; junction bases outside the gene matches: 9. The CDR3 is CASSVADGTGGEKTQYF. DNA for the CDR3: TGTGCCAGCAGCGTAGCTGACGGGACAGGGGGCGAAAAGACCCAGTACTTC.

This clone was counted between two and nine times. This chain connects TRBV5-1 to TRBJ2-6, with D unresolved. V was shortened by 4 bases and J by 4 bases, with 15 bases between the two germline ends. The CDR3 sequence is 16 residues long. Germline V CDR1 and CDR2: SGHRS, YFSETQ. CDR3 DNA: TGCGCCAGCAGCGAGATCGGGTTGACGGGGGCCAACGTCCTGACTTTC. The encoded protein is CASSEIGLTGANVLTF.

This rearrangement joins TRBV6-5 to TRBJ1-3, with D unclear. Trimming stripped 5 bases from V and 0 bases from J, with 5 bases between. Germline values: CDR1 MNHEY, CDR2 SVGAGI. The CDR3 extends over 13 amino acids. DNA for the CDR3: TGTGCCAGCAGTGGAGGCTCTGGAAACACCATATATTTT. Amino acid sequence: CASSGGSGNTIYF.

V gene TRBV10-3 combines with J gene TRBJ1-2; 12 bases align to TRBD1. CDR1 is ENHRY, CDR2 SYGVKD, per germline. The V segment lost 6 bases and the J segment 3 bases; nucleotides outside the gene matches: 5. The CDR3 covers 15 residues. The CDR3 here is CAIRAGTGGDYGYTF. In DNA form, the CDR3 reads TGTGCCATCAGGGCTGGGACAGGGGGCGACTATGGCTACACCTTC.

The chain carries TRBV6-5 and TRBJ2-3; 9 nucleotides line up with TRBD2. Germline V lookup: CDR1 MNHEY, CDR2 SVGAGI. There are 16 residues in the CDR3. V lost 3 bases, J lost 3 bases, and 7 bases stayed unmatched. The CDR3 loop is CASSYLAGWATDTQYF. CDR3 nucleotide sequence: TGTGCCAGCAGTTATCTAGCGGGATGGGCTACAGATACGCAGTATTTT.

This clone occurred a few times. The chain combines TRBV5-1 with TRBJ2-5, with D perhaps TRBD1 (5 bases). The J call may be wrong; the DNA end is better matched by TRBJ2-7. The CDR3 is made up of 16 amino acids. Germline-derived CDR1 and CDR2 are SGHRS and YFSETQ. For the CDR3, the DNA is TGCGCCAGCAGCCTCACGGGCCTACAGGAAAACTACGAGCAGTACTTC. It encodes CASSLTGLQENYEQYF.

This chain connects TRBV28 to TRBJ2-7, with a tentative D call TRBD2 (5 bases). Per germline, CDR1 MDHEN and CDR2 SYDVKM. Trimming shortened V by 2 bases and J by 0 bases, and 11 bases separated the two germline ends. This CDR3 is built from 15 residues. The CDR3 loop reads CASSLSTGSSYEQYF. The CDR3 DNA reads TGTGCCAGCAGTTTAAGCACGGGAAGCTCCTACGAGCAGTACTTC.

This clone has a handful of counts. The J gene is TRBJ1-1, the V gene TRBV5-6; D remains unclear. The CDR3 is 11 residues long. Trimming shortened V by 4 bases and J by 2 bases, and 3 bases separated the two germline ends. The germline V gene encodes CDR1 SGHDT and CDR2 YYEEEE. CDR3 region: CASSINTEAFF. The CDR3 DNA reads TGTGCCAGCAGCATAAACACTGAAGCTTTCTTT.

This clone was counted a few times. This rearrangement joins TRBV6-5 to TRBJ2-7; no reliable D call. The ends were cut back, 4 bases at V and 1 base at J, with 14 bases in the middle. Looked up from germline, CDR1 is MNHEY and CDR2 is SVGAGI. The CDR3 totals 15 residues. CDR3 region: CASSSLFPPSYEQYF. In DNA form, the CDR3 reads TGTGCCAGCAGTTCCCTATTCCCCCCATCCTACGAGCAGTACTTC.

The chain employs TRBV13 and TRBJ2-1, with 15 bases that match TRBD2. With 5 bases clipped from V and 4 bases from J, the junction kept 6 bases outside the gene matches. The V gene's germline CDR1 is PRHDT and CDR2 FYEKMQ (reference sequence). This CDR3 has 17 residues. The CDR3 DNA reads as TGTGCCAGCAGCCCATGGACTAGCGGGAGGGTTTACAATGAGCAGTTCTTC. As protein: CASSPWTSGRVYNEQFF.

This rearrangement joins TRBV19 to TRBJ2-1, with D possibly being TRBD1 (6 bases). Trimming removed 5 bases from V and 8 bases from J, with 16 bases in between. The CDR3 is 14 amino acids. Per germline, CDR1 LNHDA and CDR2 SQIVND (reference sequence). CDR3 nucleotide sequence: TGTGCCAGTAGTGCACAGGGTTTGATCGATGAGCAGTTCTTC. Encoded protein: CASSAQGLIDEQFF.

This clone was recorded only once. The chain is built from TRBV6-5 and TRBJ1-6, with D possibly TRBD1 on 6 matching bases. Germline CDR1 MNHEY, CDR2 SVGAGI. Trimming shortened V by 7 bases and J by 6 bases, and 13 bases separated the two germline ends. The CDR3 covers 14 residues. DNA of the CDR3: TGTGCCAGCACCCTCGGACAGAGTAATTCACCCCTCCACTTT. Amino acid sequence: CASTLGQSNSPLHF.

This clone was picked up a small number of times. The chain employs TRBV6-1 and TRBJ2-1; 8 bases are a match to TRBD2. The germline gives CDR1 MNHNS, CDR2 SASEGT. J lost 9 bases, V lost 11 bases, and 12 bases had no gene match. CDR3 length: 13 residues. This CDR3 reads CAGSGGYGGEQFF. The CDR3 DNA sequence: TGTGCCGGATCGGGAGGGTACGGGGGTGAGCAGTTCTTC.